These 15 T cell receptor beta chains share one sample of origin, sequenced in a study of spatial heterogeneity in lung cancer. Time point in this sample: sample taken at primary tumor resection. TCRdb analysed the 5' RACE reads with MiXCR anew, one entry per CDR3 protein. The sample consists of 3,800 or so distinct CDR3 sequences, roughly 4.7% of them appearing once. Regarding the study as a whole: Mutation tallies in tumors tracked expanded intratumoral alpha and beta TCR counts.

Their target antigens are unknown. The sample was lung tumor tissue, taken at surgery. The receptors here all came from a female donor with early-stage non-small cell lung cancer.

This clonotype is medium-sized within its sample. The chain combines TRBV20-1 with TRBJ1-2, with 9 bases lining up with TRBD1. There are 12 residues in the CDR3. Germline V gene data show CDR1 as DFQATT and CDR2 as SNEGSKA (reference sequence). V shed 8 bases, J shed 7 bases, and the junction held 8 bases outside the gene matches. This chain's CDR3 is CSLHRGQGGYTF. CDR3 coding DNA: TGCAGTCTTCACAGGGGGCAAGGTGGCTACACCTTC.

This clonotype is judged medium-sized. The J gene is TRBJ1-2, the V gene TRBV3-1; no definite D call. The germline CDR1 and CDR2 sequences are LGHDT and YNNKEL (reference sequence). V was pared by 3 bases and J by 4 bases, with 6 bases between. The CDR3 contains 12 residues. CDR3 DNA sequence: TGTGCCAGCAGCCACGGGTTCTATGGCTACACCTTC. This translates into CASSHGFYGYTF.

By proportion, this clonotype is medium-sized. V is TRBV7-3 and J is TRBJ2-6; D gene unclear. The V end lost 2 bases, the J end lost 2 bases, and 1 base lay between the germline ends. The CDR3 sequence is 13 residues long. Germline CDR1 SGHTA, CDR2 FQGTGA. CDR3 in DNA: TGTGCCAGCAGCTTAGCTGGGGCCAACGTCCTGACTTTC. Protein sequence: CASSLAGANVLTF.

This clonotype is termed medium-sized (0.01 to 0.1%). The V gene is TRBV3-1, the J gene TRBJ2-1, with TRBD1 matching over 9 bases. Germline V CDR1 and CDR2: LGHDT, YNNKEL (reference sequence). This CDR3 spans 15 amino acids. Losses at the gene ends were 3 bases for V and 4 bases for J; bases not matched to a gene: 4. CDR3 coding DNA: TGTGCCAGCAGCCACTCCGGGACAGGGTACAATGAGCAGTTCTTC. Its protein product is CASSHSGTGYNEQFF.

Sample share makes this clonotype medium-sized. This chain joins TRBV28 and TRBJ2-7; TRBD1 agrees at 9 bases. Germline values: CDR1 MDHEN, CDR2 SYDVKM. This CDR3 is 15 amino acids long. With V trimmed by 7 bases and J by 6 bases, 13 bases remained unmatched. CDR3 bases: TGTGCCAGCACCCCCCTGGGACAGGGTTATGGCGAGCAGTACTTC. Translation gives CASTPLGQGYGEQYF.

This clonotype counts as medium-sized (0.01 to 0.1%). V is TRBV3-1 and J is TRBJ1-2; D unresolved. Germline-derived CDR1 and CDR2 are LGHDT and YNNKEL (reference sequence). The CDR3 spans 12 residues. V lost 1 base, J lost 7 bases, and 7 bases lay in between. The chain's CDR3 is CASSQVGLGYTF. In nucleotides, the CDR3 is TGTGCCAGCAGCCAAGTAGGGCTTGGCTACACCTTC. Supplemented by reference TRBV3-1 and TRBJ1-2, the full variable domain reads DTAVSQTPKYLVTQMGNDKSIKCEQNLGHDTMYWYKQDSKKFLKIMFSYNNKELIINETVPNRFSPKSPDKAHLNLHINSLELGDSAVYFCASSQVGLGYTFGSGTRLTVV.

This clonotype has just a few counts. The rearrangement joins TRBV27 to TRBJ2-7; 11 bases are shared with TRBD1. The CDR3 loop spans 14 amino acids. Germline loops: CDR1 MNHEY, CDR2 SMNVEV (reference sequence). With V trimmed by 3 bases and J by 5 bases, 3 bases remained unmatched. The CDR3 DNA follows: TGTGCCAGCAGTTTGGGGACAGGGGGAAACGAGCAGTACTTC. Translating gives CASSLGTGGNEQYF.

The V and J genes are TRBV30 and TRBJ1-1; a possible D gene is TRBD1 (6 bases). The CDR3 is made up of 14 amino acids. V was trimmed by 0 bases and J by 10 bases, leaving 18 bases between them. The germline V gene encodes CDR1 GTSNPN and CDR2 SVGIG (reference sequence). CDR3 coding DNA: TGTGCCTGGAGTGTATGGAGGGGGAGGCTGGGAGCTTTCTTT. Its protein product is CAWSVWRGRLGAFF.

Details on this clonotype: Given the absence of the conserved phenylalanine or tryptophan at the CDR3 end, a read error is likely. The DNA is left out, because the CDR3 cannot be placed on it with certainty; the CDR3 is given as TCRdb lists it. The chain's CDR3 is CASSSSWGTGATL. V is TRBV11-2 and J is TRBJ1-2; TRBD1, as called in the table, went unchecked against the DNA. CDR1 SGHAT and CDR2 FQNNGV come from the germline V gene. The CDR3 is 13 residues long, ends included.

By share, this clonotype counts as medium-sized. The chain joins TRBV11-2 to TRBJ1-6; TRBD1 matches at 7 bases. CDR1 and CDR2 (germline): SGHAT, FQNNGV. This CDR3 region has 19 residues. Unmatched junction bases numbered 13, after V lost 5 bases and J lost 0 bases. For the CDR3, the DNA is TGTGCCAGCAGCCTCACCCAGGGACAGTCGAGCTCCTATAATTCACCCCTCCACTTT. This gives the protein CASSLTQGQSSSYNSPLHF. Full variable domain (rest looked up from reference TRBV11-2 and TRBJ1-6): EAGVAQSPRYKIIEKRQSVAFWCNPISGHATLYWYQQILGQGPKLLIQFQNNGVVDDSQLPKDRFSAERLKGVDSTLKIQPAKLEDSAVYLCASSLTQGQSSSYNSPLHFGNGTRLTVT.

Relative to its sample, this clonotype is medium-sized. The V call is TRBV5-1, the J call TRBJ1-4; tentative D call: TRBD1 (6 bases). Germline values: CDR1 SGHRS, CDR2 YFSETQ. Between the trimmed V and J ends, which lost 0 bases and 8 bases, there was a span of 11 bases. CDR3 size: 14 residues. The CDR3 DNA follows: TGCGCCAGCAGCTTGGCGGGGGCAGGAGAAAAACTGTTTTTT. This encodes CASSLAGAGEKLFF.

By share of the sample, this clonotype is medium-sized (0.01 to 0.1%). The J gene is TRBJ2-3, the V gene TRBV6-2 or TRBV6-3, with 10 bases identical to TRBD2. With V trimmed by 2 bases and J by 5 bases, 13 bases remained unmatched. The germline V gene encodes CDR1 MNHEY and CDR2 SVGEGT. The length of the CDR3 is 18 residues. The CDR3 loop reads CASSYVWGLAGERDTQYF. The CDR3 DNA reads as TGTGCCAGCAGTTACGTCTGGGGGCTAGCGGGAGAACGAGATACGCAGTATTTT.

By its share, this clonotype is medium-sized (0.01 to 0.1%). This chain uses TRBV27 with TRBJ2-7, with 8 nucleotides matching TRBD2. This CDR3 is built from 13 residues. Trimming cost V 5 bases and J 6 bases; bases outside gene matches: 6. The germline gives CDR1 MNHEY, CDR2 SMNVEV (reference sequence). The CDR3 here is CASSISGKSEQYF. For the CDR3, the DNA is TGTGCCAGCAGTATTAGCGGGAAATCCGAGCAGTACTTC.

This clonotype was counted many times. The chain couples TRBV12-3 or TRBV12-4 to TRBJ2-3, with D possibly matching TRBD2 (5 bases). The CDR3 loop spans 13 amino acids. V was trimmed by 4 bases and J by 5 bases, leaving 10 bases between them. The CDR3 spells CASSSGSGDTQYF. CDR3 DNA: TGTGCCAGCAGTTCGGGGTCTGGAGATACGCAGTATTTT.

This clonotype is large by share. This chain connects TRBV12-3 or TRBV12-4 to TRBJ2-1; D unresolved. V was shortened by 7 bases and J by 5 bases, with 9 bases between the two germline ends. CDR3 length equals 12 residues. CDR3 sequence reads: CASNLGNNEQFF. CDR3 DNA sequence: TGTGCCAGCAACCTAGGTAACAATGAGCAGTTCTTC.